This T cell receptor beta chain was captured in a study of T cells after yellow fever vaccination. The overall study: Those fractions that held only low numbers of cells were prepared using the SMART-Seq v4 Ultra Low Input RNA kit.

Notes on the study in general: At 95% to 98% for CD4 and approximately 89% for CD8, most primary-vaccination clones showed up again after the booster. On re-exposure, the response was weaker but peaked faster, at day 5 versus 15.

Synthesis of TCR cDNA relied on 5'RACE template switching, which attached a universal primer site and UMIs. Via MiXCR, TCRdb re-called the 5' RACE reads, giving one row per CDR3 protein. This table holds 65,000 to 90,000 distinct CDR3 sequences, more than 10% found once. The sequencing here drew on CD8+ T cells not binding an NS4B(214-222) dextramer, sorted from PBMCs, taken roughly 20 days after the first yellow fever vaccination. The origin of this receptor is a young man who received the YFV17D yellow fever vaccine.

The CDR3 reads CSARTSTGNIQYF. CDR3 nucleotides: TGCAGCGCCCGGACGTCCACCGGGAACATTCAGTACTTC. This chain joins TRBV29-1 and TRBJ2-4; D gene unclear. Germline V CDR1 and CDR2: SQVTM, ANQGSEA. CDR3 length: 13 residues. With 7 bases removed from V and 7 bases from J, the gap between germline ends came to 17 bases.